These 26 T cell receptor beta chains originate from one sample sequenced in a study of patients and donors after allogeneic stem cell transplantation. One entry per CDR3 protein, called by TCRdb with MiXCR from the RT-PCR reads. The table shows 200,000 to 250,000 distinct CDR3 sequences, with around two fifths occurring only once. Sequences were obtained from blood, either unsorted or a sorted T cell fraction (not recorded which). The receptors derive from a human donor who was either an allogeneic HSCT recipient or a stem cell or donor lymphocyte infusion donor (not recorded which). It is not recorded whose cells these are; they may come from a transplant donor.

This clonotype was observed a handful of times. The chain employs TRBV2 and TRBJ1-2, with TRBD1 as a possible D gene (5 bases). The V gene's germline CDR1 is SNHLY and CDR2 FYNNEI. V gave up 3 bases and J gave up 1 base, with 9 bases separating them. This CDR3 spans 14 amino acids. CDR3 region: CASSDSGLNYGYTF. The CDR3 bases are TGTGCCAGCAGTGATTCGGGGCTTAACTATGGCTACACCTTC.

The chain uses TRBV3-1 and TRBJ1-1; 7 bases are shared with TRBD1. The CDR3 extends over 17 amino acids. The germline V gene has CDR1 LGHDT and CDR2 YNNKEL (reference sequence). The V segment lost 1 base and the J segment 0 bases; nucleotides outside the gene matches: 8. In DNA form, the CDR3 reads TGTGCCAGCAGCCAAGTATTTAGGGACAGTATGAACACTGAAGCTTTCTTT. It translates to CASSQVFRDSMNTEAFF.

In DNA, the CDR3 is TGTGCCAGCAGTTCTCCCAAGACAGATCCGATGGCCTCTGGCTACACCTTC. This codes for CASSSPKTDPMASGYTF. The chain links TRBV2 to TRBJ1-2; TRBD1 is a possible D gene (5 bases). Germline V gene lookup returns CDR1 SNHLY and CDR2 FYNNEI. CDR3 length: 17 residues. V shed 5 bases and J shed 7 bases, with 26 bases lying between them.

This chain's CDR3 is CASGDRGGAGETQYF. The CDR3 DNA reads as TGTGCCAGCGGGGACAGAGGAGGGGCCGGGGAGACCCAGTACTTC. The genes are TRBV7-9 and TRBJ2-5; a weak D match, TRBD1 (7 bases). Germline lookup yields CDR1 SEHNR and CDR2 FQNEAQ (reference sequence). The CDR3 is made up of 15 amino acids. The germline V and J ends were trimmed by 8 bases and 5 bases, with 21 bases remaining between them.

The rearrangement links TRBV7-9 to TRBJ2-7; 7 nucleotides align to TRBD1. The length of the CDR3 is 15 residues. The V and J ends lost 5 bases and 6 bases, in that order; junction bases with no gene match: 13. CDR1 and CDR2 from the germline V gene are SEHNR and FQNEAQ (reference sequence). CDR3 nucleotide sequence: TGTGCCAGCAGCCTCTCCGGGACAGCCCTCCTCGAGCAGTACTTC. It encodes CASSLSGTALLEQYF.

The chain has TRBV15 and TRBJ1-2, with D possibly TRBD1 on 6 matching bases. This CDR3 is built from 13 residues. V was cut by 3 bases and J by 8 bases, with 13 bases left in between. The germline CDR1 and CDR2 sequences are LNHNV and YYDKDF (reference sequence). CDR3 amino acids: CATSRGAGRGYTF. The CDR3 DNA follows: TGTGCCACCAGCAGGGGGGCAGGTCGCGGCTACACCTTC.

This clonotype has only a few counts. The V gene is TRBV4-3, the J gene TRBJ1-2; D is perhaps TRBD1 (5 bases). Germline V gives CDR1 LGHNA, CDR2 YSLEER. The CDR3 contains 13 residues. Trimming removed 3 bases from V and 3 bases from J, with 8 bases in between. The CDR3 nucleotides read TGCGCCAGCAGCCAGGGACGGGACTATGGCTACACCTTC. It yields the protein CASSQGRDYGYTF.

This sequence joins TRBV5-1 and TRBJ2-2, with 11 bases fitting TRBD2. J was trimmed by 3 bases and V by 4 bases; bases with no gene match: 2. The CDR3 runs to 15 residues. Germline loops: CDR1 SGHRS, CDR2 YFSETQ. CDR3 amino acids: CASSKTSGDTGELFF. CDR3 nucleotides: TGCGCCAGCAGCAAGACTAGCGGGGACACCGGGGAGCTGTTTTTT.

The chain has TRBV9 and TRBJ1-3; D remains ambiguous. This CDR3 contains 14 residues. V gave up 2 bases and J gave up 0 bases, with 6 bases separating them. In germline, CDR1 is SGDLS, CDR2 YYNGEE. CDR3 residues: CASSVDFSGNTIYF. Written as DNA, the CDR3 is TGTGCCAGCAGCGTGGACTTCTCTGGAAACACCATATATTTT.

This clonotype was counted only a few times. The chain recombines TRBV7-2 with TRBJ1-5; perhaps TRBD1 as D (5 bases). The germline V and J ends were trimmed by 1 base and 0 bases, with 16 bases remaining between them. Germline values: CDR1 SGHTA, CDR2 FQGNSA. This CDR3 is 18 amino acids long. This chain's CDR3 is CASSLVAGILGSNQPQHF. The CDR3 nucleotides read TGTGCCAGCAGCTTAGTTGCAGGGATTTTGGGTAGCAATCAGCCCCAGCATTTT.

The J gene is TRBJ2-5, the V gene TRBV5-1; the D call may be TRBD1 or TRBD2 (5 bases each). The CDR3 totals 13 residues. The germline CDR1 and CDR2 sequences are SGHRS and YFSETQ. V dropped 6 bases and J dropped 2 bases, with 11 bases sitting between them. CDR3 sequence reads: CASTKGRQETQYF. In DNA, the CDR3 is TGCGCCAGCACAAAGGGACGGCAAGAGACCCAGTACTTC.

This clonotype has more than one count but fewer than ten. The V gene is TRBV12-3 or TRBV12-4, the J gene TRBJ1-4; D is unresolved. V lost 7 bases and J lost 3, with 12 bases in between. CDR3 length: 14 residues. As DNA, the CDR3 is TGTGCCAGCACCCGAGCATACCCTAATGAAAAACTGTTTTTT. Amino acids: CASTRAYPNEKLFF.

The chain's CDR3 is CSASPGTSNYEQYF. The CDR3 nucleotides read TGCAGTGCTAGCCCAGGGACTAGCAACTACGAGCAGTACTTC. The V and J genes are TRBV20-1 and TRBJ2-7; 9 positions agree with TRBD2. The V segment lost 3 bases and the J segment 3 bases; nucleotides outside the gene matches: 6. The CDR3 is 14 residues long. Germline loops: CDR1 DFQATT, CDR2 SNEGSKA (reference sequence).

The gene calls are TRBV20-1 and TRBJ2-3; the match to TRBD1 covers 12 bases. CDR3 length: 11 amino acids. Germline V gene lookup returns CDR1 DFQATT and CDR2 SNEGSKA (reference sequence). J was trimmed by 15 bases and V by 3 bases; bases with no gene match: 4. The CDR3 reads CSASWDRGRYF. The DNA of the CDR3 is TGCAGTGCTAGTTGGGACAGGGGGCGTTATTTT.

V and J are TRBV27 and TRBJ2-6; the D is unclear. V lost 6 bases to trimming and J lost 0 bases, with 9 bases between them. Germline V CDR1 and CDR2: MNHEY, SMNVEV (reference sequence). This CDR3 has 15 amino acids. CDR3 sequence reads: CASSPNHSGANVLTF. The CDR3 DNA reads as TGTGCCAGCAGCCCAAACCACTCTGGGGCCAACGTCCTGACTTTC.

This clonotype was detected a few times. The V and J genes are TRBV7-8 and TRBJ2-2; D might be TRBD1 (6 bases). V shed 8 bases and J shed 0 bases, with 19 bases lying between them. The germline gives CDR1 SGHVS, CDR2 FQNEAQ. The CDR3 runs to 17 residues. The CDR3, as DNA: TGTGCCAGCTACCCTTGGGCGGACAGTACGAACACCGGGGAGCTGTTTTTT. This encodes CASYPWADSTNTGELFF.

This CDR3 is CSAGPSYYGYTF. The DNA of the CDR3 is TGCAGTGCAGGGCCTTCATACTATGGCTACACCTTC. This sequence joins TRBV20-1 and TRBJ1-2; D ambiguous. This CDR3 spans 12 amino acids. The V end lost 6 bases, the J end lost 3 bases, and 11 bases lay between the germline ends. Germline CDR1 is DFQATT and CDR2 is SNEGSKA (reference sequence).

The gene calls are TRBV6-6 and TRBJ1-5; D unclear. CDR1 and CDR2 (germline): MNHNY, SVGAGI (reference sequence). Deletions cut 2 bases from V and 4 bases from J, with 9 bases between. There are 14 residues in the CDR3. CDR3 amino acids: CASSYLQMNQPQHF. The CDR3 coding sequence is TGTGCCAGCAGTTACCTTCAAATGAATCAGCCCCAGCATTTT.

This chain joins TRBV29-1 and TRBJ1-2, with unresolved D. Trimming left V 1 base short and J 4 bases short, with 16 bases between. Germline CDR1 is SQVTM and CDR2 is ANQGSEA. This CDR3 contains 15 residues. CDR3 sequence: CSVEAIPGASYGYTF. The CDR3 DNA follows: TGCAGCGTTGAAGCTATACCGGGAGCGAGCTATGGCTACACCTTC.

The rearrangement joins TRBV6-6 to TRBJ1-3, with a possible D match to TRBD1 (5 bases). The CDR3 contains 16 residues. V lost 6 bases and J 0 bases, leaving 15 bases between the germline ends. Looked up from germline, CDR1 is MNHNY and CDR2 is SVGAGI (reference sequence). CDR3 region: CASSPLAGSSGNTIYF. Written as DNA, the CDR3 is TGTGCCAGCAGCCCCTTGGCAGGGAGCTCTGGAAACACCATATATTTT.

This clonotype has more than one count but fewer than ten. The chain has TRBV5-1 and TRBJ2-3; D perhaps matches TRBD1 (6 bases). Germline assignment: CDR1 SGHRS and CDR2 YFSETQ. The V end lost 4 bases, the J end lost 4 bases, and 10 bases lay between the germline ends. This CDR3 comprises 13 residues. CDR3 nucleotide sequence: TGCGCCAGCAGCCCCTACAGGGCAGATACGCAGTATTTT. Protein sequence: CASSPYRADTQYF.

This clonotype was detected only a few times. This rearrangement joins TRBV4-2 to TRBJ1-4; a weak D match, TRBD1 (6 bases). The CDR3 extends over 15 amino acids. Germline values: CDR1 LGHNA, CDR2 YNFKEQ. The V gene lost 0 bases and the J gene lost 6 bases, with 11 bases spanning the gap. In nucleotides, the CDR3 is TGTGCCAGCAGCCAAGAGGGGGCGATAGATGAAAAACTGTTTTTT. Its translation: CASSQEGAIDEKLFF.

The sample holds a few counts of this clonotype. This chain uses TRBV20-1 with TRBJ2-7; 9 positions match TRBD1. J lost 2 bases, V lost 6 bases, and 5 bases had no gene match. The CDR3 spans 13 residues. CDR1 and CDR2 (germline): DFQATT, SNEGSKA (reference sequence). In nucleotides, the CDR3 is TGCAGTGCAATGGACAGGGGACCCTACGAGCAGTACTTC. This sequence encodes CSAMDRGPYEQYF.

The chain links TRBV28 to TRBJ2-1, with 7 bases lining up with TRBD1. Germline CDR1 and CDR2: MDHEN and SYDVKM. The CDR3 extends over 16 amino acids. V was pared by 2 bases and J by 6 bases, with 10 bases of the junction left unmatched. The CDR3 spells CASSLPRGLLPNEQFF. The CDR3 nucleotides read TGTGCCAGCAGTTTACCCAGGGGGTTATTACCCAATGAGCAGTTCTTC.

This clonotype was counted only a few times. The V and J genes are TRBV29-1 and TRBJ2-1; 9 nucleotides align to TRBD2. CDR1 is SQVTM, CDR2 ANQGSEA, per germline. The CDR3 runs to 15 residues. The V segment lost 3 bases and the J segment 4 bases; nucleotides outside the gene matches: 7. The CDR3 is CSVDQAGGRYNEQFF. CDR3 DNA sequence: TGCAGCGTTGACCAAGCGGGGGGACGATACAATGAGCAGTTCTTC.

CDR3 DNA sequence: TGCAGTGCTGGTCTACGCGAAAAACTGTTTTTT. The encoded protein is CSAGLREKLFF. This sequence joins TRBV20-1 and TRBJ1-4, with D unresolved. V was pared by 5 bases and J by 8 bases, with 9 bases between. Germline assignment: CDR1 DFQATT and CDR2 SNEGSKA (reference sequence). The CDR3 has 11 residues.